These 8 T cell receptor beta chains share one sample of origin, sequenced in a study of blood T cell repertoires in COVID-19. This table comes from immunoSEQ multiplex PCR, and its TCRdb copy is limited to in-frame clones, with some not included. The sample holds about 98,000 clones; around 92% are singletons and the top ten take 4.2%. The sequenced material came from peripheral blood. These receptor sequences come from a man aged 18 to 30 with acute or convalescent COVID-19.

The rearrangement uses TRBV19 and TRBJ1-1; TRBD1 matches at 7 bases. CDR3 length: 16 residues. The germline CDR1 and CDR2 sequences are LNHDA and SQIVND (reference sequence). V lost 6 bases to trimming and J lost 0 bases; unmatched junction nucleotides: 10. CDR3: CASRPGQMGLNTEAFF. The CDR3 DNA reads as TGTGCCAGTAGGCCGGGACAGATGGGACTGAACACTGAAGCTTTCTTT.

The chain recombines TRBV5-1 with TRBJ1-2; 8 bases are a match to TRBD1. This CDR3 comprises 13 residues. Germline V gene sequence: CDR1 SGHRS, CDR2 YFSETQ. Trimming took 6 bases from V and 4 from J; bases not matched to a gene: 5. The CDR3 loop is CASKVGQAYGYTF. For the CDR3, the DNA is TGCGCCAGCAAAGTGGGACAGGCCTATGGCTACACCTTC.

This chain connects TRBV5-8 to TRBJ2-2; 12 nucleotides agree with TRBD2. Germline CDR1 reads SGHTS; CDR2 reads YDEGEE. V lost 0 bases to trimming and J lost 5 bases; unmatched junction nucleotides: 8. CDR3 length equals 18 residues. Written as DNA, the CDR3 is TGTGCCAGCAGCTTGGAACTAGCGGGGGGCTACAGGACCGGGGAGCTGTTTTTT. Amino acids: CASSLELAGGYRTGELFF.

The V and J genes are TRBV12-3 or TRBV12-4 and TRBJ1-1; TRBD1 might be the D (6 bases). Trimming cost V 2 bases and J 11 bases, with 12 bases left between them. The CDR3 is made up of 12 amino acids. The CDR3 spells CASSLLGARAFF. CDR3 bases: TGTGCCAGCAGTTTATTGGGGGCGCGGGCTTTCTTT.

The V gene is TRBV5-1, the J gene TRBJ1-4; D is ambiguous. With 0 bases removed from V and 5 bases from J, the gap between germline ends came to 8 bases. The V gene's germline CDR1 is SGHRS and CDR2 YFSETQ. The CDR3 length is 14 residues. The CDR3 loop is CASSLAGRNEKLFF. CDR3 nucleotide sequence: TGCGCCAGCAGCTTGGCGGGTAGGAATGAAAAACTGTTTTTT.

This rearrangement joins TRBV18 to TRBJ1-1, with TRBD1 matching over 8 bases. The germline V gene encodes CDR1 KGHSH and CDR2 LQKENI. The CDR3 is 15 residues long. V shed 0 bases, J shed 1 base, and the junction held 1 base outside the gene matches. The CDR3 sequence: CASSPPGTGNTEAFF. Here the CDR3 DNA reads TGTGCCAGCTCACCACCCGGGACAGGGAACACTGAAGCTTTCTTT.

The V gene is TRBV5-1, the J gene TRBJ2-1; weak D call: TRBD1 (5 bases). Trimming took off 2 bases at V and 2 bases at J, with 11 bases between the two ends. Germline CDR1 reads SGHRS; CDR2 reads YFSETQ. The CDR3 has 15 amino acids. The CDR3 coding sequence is TGCGCCAGCAGCTTCACAGGTCCCACCTACAATGAGCAGTTCTTC. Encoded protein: CASSFTGPTYNEQFF.

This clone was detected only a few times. CDR3 residues: CASTAQGYNEQFF. CDR3 coding DNA: TGTGCCAGTACCGCACAGGGATACAATGAGCAGTTCTTC. The chain links TRBV19 to TRBJ2-1; tentative D call: TRBD1 (6 bases). V lost 7 bases to trimming and J lost 4 bases, with 11 bases between them. Looked up from germline, CDR1 is LNHDA and CDR2 is SQIVND (reference sequence). This CDR3 has 13 residues.